These T cell receptor beta chains were read from a single sample in a study of response to subunit inactivated influenza vaccine. TCRdb passed the RT-PCR reads through MiXCR, listing each CDR3 protein once. The table records a few hundred thousand distinct CDR3 sequences, 21% of them present only once. The sequencing used PBMCs from blood, collected less than 22 months after vaccination. These receptor sequences come from a man between 50 and 75 years old who received an inactivated influenza vaccine. CDR3s include the opening cysteine and the closing phenylalanine or tryptophan. The order of the fields is D gene, J gene, clone size, V gene, CDR3 length, CDR3 protein, CDR3 DNA. A D gene is named only where the DNA matches it firmly. Clone sizes are given selectively: once, few, many, or a class where the clone is expanded.

-	TRBJ2-3	-	TRBV24-1	15	CATSAQAGTTDTQYF	TGTGCCACCAGTGCTCAAGCGGGTACAACAGATACGCAGTATTTT
-	TRBJ1-5	few	TRBV7-2	18	CASSLAPSRQGVVGPQHF	TGTGCCAGCAGCTTAGCCCCCAGTCGCCAAGGGGTGGTAGGTCCCCAGCATTTT
TRBD1	TRBJ1-5	few	TRBV6-2/TRBV6-3	16	CASTPLGTGGFQPQHF	TGTGCCAGCACGCCGTTGGGGACAGGGGGCTTTCAGCCCCAGCATTTT
-	TRBJ1-1	few	TRBV5-1	13	CASKEGTNTEAFF	TGCGCCAGCAAGGAGGGAACGAACACTGAAGCTTTCTTT
-	TRBJ1-3	few	TRBV10-3	14	CAISEQASGNTIYF	TGTGCCATCAGTGAACAGGCTTCTGGAAACACCATATATTTT
-	TRBJ2-7	few	TRBV20-1	11	CSASEIYEQYF	TGCAGTGCTAGTGAAATCTACGAGCAGTACTTC
-	TRBJ2-3	-	TRBV4-1	17	CASSRSALVRSTDTQYF	TGCGCCAGCAGCCGCTCTGCACTAGTGCGTTCCACAGATACGCAGTATTTT
TRBD1	TRBJ1-1	-	TRBV10-1	12	CASSEGQAEAFF	TGCGCCAGCAGTGAGGGACAGGCTGAAGCTTTCTTT
-	TRBJ1-5	few	TRBV6-1	14	CASSEMGESAPAFF	-
-	TRBJ1-2	-	TRBV29-1	11	CSVERGLGYTF	TGCAGCGTTGAGAGGGGGTTAGGCTACACCTTC
-	TRBJ2-1	few	TRBV7-8	13	CASSLGRYNEQFF	TGTGCCAGCAGCTTAGGCAGATACAATGAGCAGTTCTTC
-	TRBJ1-4	-	TRBV20-1	13	CSATERGSEKLFF	TGCAGTGCTACAGAAAGGGGCAGTGAAAAACTGTTTTTT
-	TRBJ1-1	few	TRBV4-1	14	CASSQEGSATEAFF	TGCGCCAGCAGCCAAGAGGGGTCGGCCACTGAAGCTTTCTTT
TRBD2	TRBJ2-1	few	TRBV12-3/TRBV12-4	15	CASSLVGGGVNEQFF	TGTGCCAGCAGTTTAGTGGGCGGGGGGGTCAATGAGCAGTTCTTC
-	TRBJ2-7	-	TRBV7-2	14	CASSLGQFYYEQYF	TGTGCCAGCAGCTTAGGGCAGTTCTACTACGAGCAGTACTTC
TRBD2	TRBJ2-7	few	TRBV5-1	16	CASSLASSGTHNEQYF	TGCGCCAGCAGCTTGGCGTCTAGCGGGACCCACAACGAGCAGTACTTC
-	TRBJ1-4	few	TRBV4-3	18	CASSQVIPMGGAPEKLFF	TGCGCCAGCAGCCAAGTTATCCCAATGGGGGGGGCTCCGGAAAAACTGTTTTTT
TRBD1	TRBJ2-1	-	TRBV2	11	CAGQGAYEQFF	TGTGCTGGACAGGGGGCCTATGAGCAGTTCTTC
TRBD2	TRBJ2-1	few	TRBV5-1	17	CASSLGAASGARSEQFF	TGCGCCAGCAGCTTGGGGGCGGCTAGCGGGGCCAGGAGTGAGCAGTTCTTC
-	TRBJ2-2	-	TRBV30	16	CAWSRTVIANTGELFF	TGTGCCTGGAGTAGGACCGTGATCGCGAACACCGGGGAGCTGTTTTTT
TRBD1	TRBJ1-1	-	TRBV5-1	16	CASSLWWDRQNTEAFF	TGCGCCAGCAGCTTGTGGTGGGACAGGCAGAACACTGAAGCTTTCTTT
-	TRBJ1-1	few	TRBV25-1	12	CASVDWGTEAFF	TGTGCCAGCGTCGATTGGGGCACTGAAGCTTTCTTT
-	TRBJ1-1	-	TRBV30	13	CAWTRGRGTEAFF	TGTGCCTGGACACGGGGGCGCGGTACTGAAGCTTTCTTT
-	TRBJ2-2	-	TRBV7-2	16	CASSLGSRLNTGELFF	TGTGCCAGCAGCTTAGGTTCCAGACTGAACACCGGGGAGCTGTTTTTT
-	TRBJ1-3	many	TRBV12-3/TRBV12-4	16	CASRRGGSGSGNTIYF	TGTGCCAGCAGGAGGGGGGGATCGGGATCTGGAAACACCATATATTTT
-	TRBJ1-2	-	TRBV6-5	14	CASSYSAGSDGYTF	TGTGCCAGCAGTTACTCGGCAGGGTCTGATGGCTACACCTTC
-	TRBJ2-3	-	TRBV4-3	13	CASSQVRTDTQYF	TGCGCCAGCAGCCAAGTTAGGACAGATACGCAGTATTTT
-	TRBJ1-2	-	TRBV20-1	16	CSARDRGGPANYGYTF	TGCAGTGCTAGAGATAGGGGGGGACCAGCTAACTATGGCTACACCTTC
TRBD1	TRBJ1-2	-	TRBV30	17	CAWSVDPGQGILYGYTF	TGTGCCTGGAGTGTCGATCCGGGACAGGGGATTCTCTATGGCTACACCTTC
TRBD1	TRBJ2-4	few	TRBV2	13	CASSVDRADIQYF	TGTGCCAGCAGTGTAGACAGGGCTGACATTCAGTACTTC
TRBD1	TRBJ2-2	many	TRBV5-1	15	CASSLRDRRAGELFF	TGCGCCAGCAGCCTACGGGACAGGAGGGCCGGGGAGCTGTTTTTT